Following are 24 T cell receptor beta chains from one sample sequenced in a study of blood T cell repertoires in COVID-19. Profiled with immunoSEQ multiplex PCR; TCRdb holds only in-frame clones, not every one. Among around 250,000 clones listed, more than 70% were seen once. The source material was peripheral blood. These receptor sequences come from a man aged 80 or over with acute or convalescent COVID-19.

In DNA form, the CDR3 reads TGTGCCACCAGTGAGGGCGGGAGAGACACAGATACGCAGTATTTT. Its translation is CATSEGGRDTDTQYF. The chain has TRBV24-1 and TRBJ2-3, with 7 bases fitting TRBD2. Germline V gene lookup returns CDR1 KGHDR and CDR2 SFDVKD. V shed 4 bases, J shed 2 bases, and the junction held 5 bases outside the gene matches. The length of the CDR3 is 15 residues.

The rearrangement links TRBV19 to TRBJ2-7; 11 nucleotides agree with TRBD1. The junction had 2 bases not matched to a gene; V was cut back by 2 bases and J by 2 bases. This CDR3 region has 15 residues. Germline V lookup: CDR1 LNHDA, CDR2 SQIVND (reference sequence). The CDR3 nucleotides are TGTGCCAGTAGTATAAGGGACAGGGGGGCCTACGAGCAGTACTTC. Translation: CASSIRDRGAYEQYF.

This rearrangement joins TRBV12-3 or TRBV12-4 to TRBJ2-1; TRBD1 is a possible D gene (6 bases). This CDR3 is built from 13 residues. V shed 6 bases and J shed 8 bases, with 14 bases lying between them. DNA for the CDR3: TGTGCCAGCAGACATACAGGGAAAGATGAGCAGTTCTTC. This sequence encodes CASRHTGKDEQFF.

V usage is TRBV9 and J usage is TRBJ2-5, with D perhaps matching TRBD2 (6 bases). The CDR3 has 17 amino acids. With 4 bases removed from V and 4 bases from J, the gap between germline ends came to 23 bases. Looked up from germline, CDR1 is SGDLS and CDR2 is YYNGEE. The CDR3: CASSPPRRGGVGETQYF. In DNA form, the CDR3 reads TGTGCCAGCAGCCCTCCCCGGAGGGGCGGCGTTGGAGAGACCCAGTACTTC.

This chain's CDR3 is CASSANTGSGNNEQFF. The CDR3 coding sequence is TGCGCCAGCAGCGCAAATACAGGGTCCGGCAACAATGAGCAGTTCTTC. The chain links TRBV5-1 to TRBJ2-1; D is possibly TRBD1 (6 bases). CDR1 is SGHRS and CDR2 is YFSETQ in the germline V gene. CDR3 length: 16 residues. Trimming took 4 bases from V and 5 from J, leaving 19 bases between them.

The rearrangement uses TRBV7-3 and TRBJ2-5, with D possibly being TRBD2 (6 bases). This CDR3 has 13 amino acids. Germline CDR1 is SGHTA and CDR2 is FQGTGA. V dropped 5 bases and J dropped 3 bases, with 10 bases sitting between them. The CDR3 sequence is CASSGTGKETQYF. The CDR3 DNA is TGTGCCAGCAGCGGGACTGGGAAAGAGACCCAGTACTTC. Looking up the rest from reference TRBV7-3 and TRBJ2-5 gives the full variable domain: GAGVSQTPSNKVTEKGKYVELRCDPISGHTALYWYRQSLGQGPEFLIYFQGTGAADDSGLPNDRFFAVRPEGSVSTLKIQRTERGDSAVYLCASSGTGKETQYFGPGTRLLVL.

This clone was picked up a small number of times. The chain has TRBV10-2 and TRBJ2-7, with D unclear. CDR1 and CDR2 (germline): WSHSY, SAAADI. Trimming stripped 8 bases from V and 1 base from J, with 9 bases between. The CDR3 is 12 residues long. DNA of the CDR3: TGCGCCAGCCTTGACATTTCCTACGAGCAGTACTTC. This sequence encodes CASLDISYEQYF.

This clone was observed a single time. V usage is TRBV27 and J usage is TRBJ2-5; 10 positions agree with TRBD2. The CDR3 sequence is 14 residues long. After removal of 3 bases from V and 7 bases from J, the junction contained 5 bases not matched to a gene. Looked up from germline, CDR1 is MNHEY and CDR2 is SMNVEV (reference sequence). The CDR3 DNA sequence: TGTGCCAGCAGTTTCAGCGGGGGGGTAGGGACCCAGTACTTC. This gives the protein CASSFSGGVGTQYF.

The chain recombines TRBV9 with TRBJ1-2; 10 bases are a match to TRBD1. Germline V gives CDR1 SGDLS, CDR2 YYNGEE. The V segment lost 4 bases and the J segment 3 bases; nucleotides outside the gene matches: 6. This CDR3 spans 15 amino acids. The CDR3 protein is CASSQTTGGDYGYTF. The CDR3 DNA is TGTGCCAGCAGCCAAACGACAGGGGGCGACTATGGCTACACCTTC.

DNA for the CDR3: TGTGCCAGCAGCCGGGACATACTGAACACTGAAGCTTTCTTT. The encoded protein is CASSRDILNTEAFF. The J gene is TRBJ1-1, the V gene TRBV3-1 (or the pseudogene TRBV3-2); the D gene is possibly TRBD1 (6 bases). This CDR3 region has 14 residues. Germline V gene data show CDR1 as LGHDT and CDR2 as YNNKEL (reference sequence). The ends were cut back, 4 bases at V and 0 bases at J, with 9 bases in the middle.

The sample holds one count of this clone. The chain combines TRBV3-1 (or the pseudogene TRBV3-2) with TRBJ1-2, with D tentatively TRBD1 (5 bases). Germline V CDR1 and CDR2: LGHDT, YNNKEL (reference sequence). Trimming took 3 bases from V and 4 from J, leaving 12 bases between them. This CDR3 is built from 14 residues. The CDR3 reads CASSHTGQGYGYTF. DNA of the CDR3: TGTGCCAGCAGCCATACCGGGCAGGGCTATGGCTACACCTTC.

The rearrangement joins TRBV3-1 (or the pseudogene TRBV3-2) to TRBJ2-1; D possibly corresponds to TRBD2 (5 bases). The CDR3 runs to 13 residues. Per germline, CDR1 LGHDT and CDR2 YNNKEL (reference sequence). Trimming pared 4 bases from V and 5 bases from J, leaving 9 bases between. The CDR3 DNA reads TGTGCCAGCAGCCTCAGCGGAGACAATGAGCAGTTCTTC. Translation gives CASSLSGDNEQFF.

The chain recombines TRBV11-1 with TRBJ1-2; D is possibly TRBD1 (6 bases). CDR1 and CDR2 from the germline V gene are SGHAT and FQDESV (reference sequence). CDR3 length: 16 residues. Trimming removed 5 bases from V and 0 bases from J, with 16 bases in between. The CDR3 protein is CASSQPPGTPNYGYTF. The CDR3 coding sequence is TGTGCCAGCAGCCAGCCTCCCGGGACACCTAACTATGGCTACACCTTC.

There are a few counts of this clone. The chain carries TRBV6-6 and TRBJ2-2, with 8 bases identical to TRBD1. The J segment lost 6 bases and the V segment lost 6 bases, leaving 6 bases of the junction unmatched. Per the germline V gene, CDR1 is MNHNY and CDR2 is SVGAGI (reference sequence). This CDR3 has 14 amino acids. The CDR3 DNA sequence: TGTGCCAGCAGGGGGGCAGGGGGCCCCGGGGAGCTGTTTTTT. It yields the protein CASRGAGGPGELFF.

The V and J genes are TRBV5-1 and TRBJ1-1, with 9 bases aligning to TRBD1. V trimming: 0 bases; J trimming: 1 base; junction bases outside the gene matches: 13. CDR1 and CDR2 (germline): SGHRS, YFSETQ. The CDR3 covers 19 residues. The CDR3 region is CASSLVPSGTGMENTEAFF. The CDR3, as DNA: TGCGCCAGCAGCTTGGTGCCCTCCGGGACAGGGATGGAGAACACTGAAGCTTTCTTT.

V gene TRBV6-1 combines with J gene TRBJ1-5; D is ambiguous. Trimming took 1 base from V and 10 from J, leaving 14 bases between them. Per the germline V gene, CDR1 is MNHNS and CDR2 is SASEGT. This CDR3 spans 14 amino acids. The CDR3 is CASSEDSRLNPQHF. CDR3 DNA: TGTGCCAGCAGTGAAGACAGTAGGCTTAATCCCCAGCATTTT.

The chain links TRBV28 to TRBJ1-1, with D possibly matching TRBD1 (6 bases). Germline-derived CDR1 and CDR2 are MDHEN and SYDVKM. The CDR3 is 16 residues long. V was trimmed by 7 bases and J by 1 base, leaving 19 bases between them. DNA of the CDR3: TGTGCCAGCAATCTGGGGGGGGCCAGGCGGAACACTGAAGCTTTCTTT. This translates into CASNLGGARRNTEAFF.

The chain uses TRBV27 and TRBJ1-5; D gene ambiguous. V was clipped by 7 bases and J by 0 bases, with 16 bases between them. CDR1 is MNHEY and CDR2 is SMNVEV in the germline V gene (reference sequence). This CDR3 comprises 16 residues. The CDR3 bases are TGTGCCAGCACCCGACCGCACAGTTTTAGCAATCAGCCCCAGCATTTT. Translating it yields CASTRPHSFSNQPQHF.

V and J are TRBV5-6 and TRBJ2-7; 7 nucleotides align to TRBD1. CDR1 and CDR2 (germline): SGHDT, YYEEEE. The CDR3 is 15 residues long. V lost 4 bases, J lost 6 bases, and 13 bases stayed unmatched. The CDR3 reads CASSRYDRVVGEQYF. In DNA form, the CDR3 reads TGTGCCAGCAGCCGATACGACAGGGTGGTTGGCGAGCAGTACTTC.

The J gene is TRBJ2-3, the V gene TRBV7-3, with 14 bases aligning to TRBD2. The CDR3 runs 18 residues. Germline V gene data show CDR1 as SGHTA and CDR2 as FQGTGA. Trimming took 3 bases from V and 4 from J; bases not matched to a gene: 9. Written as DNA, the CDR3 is TGTGCCAGCAGCTTCGACGCCCCGGGACTAGCGGGAGCAGATACGCAGTATTTT. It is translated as CASSFDAPGLAGADTQYF. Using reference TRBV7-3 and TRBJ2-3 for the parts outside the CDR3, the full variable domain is GAGVSQTPSNKVTEKGKYVELRCDPISGHTALYWYRQSLGQGPEFLIYFQGTGAADDSGLPNDRFFAVRPEGSVSTLKIQRTERGDSAVYLCASSFDAPGLAGADTQYFGPGTRLTVL.

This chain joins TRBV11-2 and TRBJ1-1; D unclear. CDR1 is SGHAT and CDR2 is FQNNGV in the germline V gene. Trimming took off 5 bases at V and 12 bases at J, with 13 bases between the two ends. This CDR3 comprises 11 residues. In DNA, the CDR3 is TGTGCCAGCAGCCCCAGTTTGTTGCCTTTCTTT. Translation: CASSPSLLPFF.

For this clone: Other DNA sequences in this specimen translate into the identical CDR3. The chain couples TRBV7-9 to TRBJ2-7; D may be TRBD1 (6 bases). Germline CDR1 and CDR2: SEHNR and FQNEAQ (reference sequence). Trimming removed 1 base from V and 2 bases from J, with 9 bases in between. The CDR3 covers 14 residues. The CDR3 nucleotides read TGTGCCAGCAGCTTAGGGGGGACAACCTACGAGCAGTACTTC. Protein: CASSLGGTTYEQYF.

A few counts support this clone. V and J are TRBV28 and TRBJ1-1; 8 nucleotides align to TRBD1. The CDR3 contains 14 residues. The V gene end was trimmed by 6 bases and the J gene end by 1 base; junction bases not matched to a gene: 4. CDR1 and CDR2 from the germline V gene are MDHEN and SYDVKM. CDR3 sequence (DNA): TGTGCCAGCAGAACTCAGGGGGCGAACACTGAAGCTTTCTTT. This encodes CASRTQGANTEAFF.

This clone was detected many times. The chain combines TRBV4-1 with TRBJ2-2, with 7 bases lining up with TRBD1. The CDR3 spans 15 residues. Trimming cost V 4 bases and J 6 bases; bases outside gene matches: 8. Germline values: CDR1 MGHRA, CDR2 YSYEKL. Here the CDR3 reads CASSLEDRVAGELFF. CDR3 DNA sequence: TGCGCCAGCAGCCTAGAAGACAGGGTGGCCGGGGAGCTGTTTTTT.